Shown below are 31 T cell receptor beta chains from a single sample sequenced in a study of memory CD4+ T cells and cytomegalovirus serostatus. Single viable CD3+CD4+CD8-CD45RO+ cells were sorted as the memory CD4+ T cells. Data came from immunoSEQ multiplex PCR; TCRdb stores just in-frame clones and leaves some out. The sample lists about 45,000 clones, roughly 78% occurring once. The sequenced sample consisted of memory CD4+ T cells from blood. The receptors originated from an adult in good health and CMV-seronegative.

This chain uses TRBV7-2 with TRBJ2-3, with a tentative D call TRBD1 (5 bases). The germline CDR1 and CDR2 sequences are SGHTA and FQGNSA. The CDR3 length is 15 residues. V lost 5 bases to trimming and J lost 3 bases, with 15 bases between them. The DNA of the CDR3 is TGTGCCAGCAGCCTAACCAGGGTTGTGACAGATACGCAGTATTTT. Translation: CASSLTRVVTDTQYF.

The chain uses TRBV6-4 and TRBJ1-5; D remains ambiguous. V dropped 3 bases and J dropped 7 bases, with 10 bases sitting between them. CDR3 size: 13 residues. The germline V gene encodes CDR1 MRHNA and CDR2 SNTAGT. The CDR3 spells CASSDHRGQPQHF. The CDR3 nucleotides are TGTGCCAGCAGTGATCATCGGGGACAGCCCCAGCATTTT.

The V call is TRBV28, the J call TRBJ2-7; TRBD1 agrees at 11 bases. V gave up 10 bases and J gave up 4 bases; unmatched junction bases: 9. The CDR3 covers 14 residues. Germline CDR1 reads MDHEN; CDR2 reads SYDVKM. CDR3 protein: CATEGDRGGYEQYF. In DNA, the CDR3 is TGTGCCACCGAAGGGGACAGGGGGGGGTACGAGCAGTACTTC.

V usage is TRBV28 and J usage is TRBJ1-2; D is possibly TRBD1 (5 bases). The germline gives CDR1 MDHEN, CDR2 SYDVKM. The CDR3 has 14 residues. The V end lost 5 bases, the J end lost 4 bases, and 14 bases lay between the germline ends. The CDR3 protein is CASSRPRESYGYTF. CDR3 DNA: TGTGCCAGCAGTCGGCCCAGGGAGAGCTATGGCTACACCTTC.

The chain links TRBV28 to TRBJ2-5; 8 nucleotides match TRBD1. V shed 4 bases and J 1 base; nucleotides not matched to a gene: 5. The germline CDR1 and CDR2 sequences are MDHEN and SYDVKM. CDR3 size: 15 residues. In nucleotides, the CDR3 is TGTGCCAGCAGTTCCCTGACAGGGGCCCAAGAGACCCAGTACTTC. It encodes CASSSLTGAQETQYF.

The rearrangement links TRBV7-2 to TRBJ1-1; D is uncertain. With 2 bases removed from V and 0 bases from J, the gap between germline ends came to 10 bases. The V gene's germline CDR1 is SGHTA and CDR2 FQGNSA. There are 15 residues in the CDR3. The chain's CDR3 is CASSLYTLMNTEAFF. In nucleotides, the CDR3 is TGTGCCAGCAGCTTATATACCCTCATGAACACTGAAGCTTTCTTT.

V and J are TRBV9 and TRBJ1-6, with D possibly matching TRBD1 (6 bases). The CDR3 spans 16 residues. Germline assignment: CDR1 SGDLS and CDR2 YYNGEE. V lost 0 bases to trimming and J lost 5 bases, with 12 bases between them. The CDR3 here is CASSVGGALDNSPLHF. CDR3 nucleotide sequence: TGTGCCAGCAGCGTAGGGGGGGCGTTGGATAATTCACCCCTCCACTTT.

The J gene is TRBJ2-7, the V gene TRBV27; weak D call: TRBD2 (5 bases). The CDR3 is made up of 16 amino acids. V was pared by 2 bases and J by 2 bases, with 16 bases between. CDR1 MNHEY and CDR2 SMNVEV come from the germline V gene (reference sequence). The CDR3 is CASSLISRAEAYEQYF. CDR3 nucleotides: TGTGCCAGCAGTTTAATCTCGAGGGCTGAGGCCTACGAGCAGTACTTC.

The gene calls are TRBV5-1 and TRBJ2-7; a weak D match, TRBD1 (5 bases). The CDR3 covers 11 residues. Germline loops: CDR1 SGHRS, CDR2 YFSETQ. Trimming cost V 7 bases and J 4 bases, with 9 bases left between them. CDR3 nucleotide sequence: TGCGCCAGCGGACAACAGTACGAGCAGTACTTC. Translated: CASGQQYEQYF.

The CDR3 sequence: CASSQDFEGAAKNIQYF. CDR3 coding DNA: TGCGCCAGCAGCCAAGATTTCGAGGGGGCGGCCAAAAACATTCAGTACTTC. The V call is TRBV4-1, the J call TRBJ2-4, with 7 bases lining up with TRBD1. CDR3 length: 17 residues. The germline gives CDR1 MGHRA, CDR2 YSYEKL. J was trimmed by 1 base and V by 0 bases; bases with no gene match: 6.

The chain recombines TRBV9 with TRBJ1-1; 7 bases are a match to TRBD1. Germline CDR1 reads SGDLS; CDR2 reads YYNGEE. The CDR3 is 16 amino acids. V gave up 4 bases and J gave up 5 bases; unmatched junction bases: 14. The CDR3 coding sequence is TGTGCCAGCAGCCCCCGAGGGGACAGAGACGTAACTGAAGCTTTCTTT. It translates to CASSPRGDRDVTEAFF.

The CDR3 nucleotides are TGTGCCAGCAGACAAAACCCCGACAGGGCTGACACCTTC. Translating gives CASRQNPDRADTF. J is TRBJ1-2 and V is TRBV6-5; 7 positions agree with TRBD1. The CDR3 runs to 13 residues. V trimming: 6 bases; J trimming: 12 bases; junction bases outside the gene matches: 13. Germline-derived CDR1 and CDR2 are MNHEY and SVGAGI.

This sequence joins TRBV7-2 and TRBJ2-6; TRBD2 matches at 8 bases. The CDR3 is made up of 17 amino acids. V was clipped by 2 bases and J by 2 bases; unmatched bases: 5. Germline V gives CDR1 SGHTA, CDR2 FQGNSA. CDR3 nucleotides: TGTGCCAGCAGCTTACTCGCGGGGGGTACTGGGGCCAACGTCCTGACTTTC. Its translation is CASSLLAGGTGANVLTF.

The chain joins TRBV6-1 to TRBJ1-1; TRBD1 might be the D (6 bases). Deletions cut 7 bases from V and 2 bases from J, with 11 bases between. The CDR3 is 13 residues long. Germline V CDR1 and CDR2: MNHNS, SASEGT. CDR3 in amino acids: CASTATGNTEAFF. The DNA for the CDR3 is TGTGCCAGCACCGCGACAGGAAACACTGAAGCTTTCTTT.

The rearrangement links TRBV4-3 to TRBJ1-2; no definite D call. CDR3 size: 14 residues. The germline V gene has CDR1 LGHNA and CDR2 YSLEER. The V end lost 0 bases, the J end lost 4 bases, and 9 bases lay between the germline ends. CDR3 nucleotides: TGCGCCAGCAGCCAAGATACCTGGACCTATGGCTACACCTTC. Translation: CASSQDTWTYGYTF.

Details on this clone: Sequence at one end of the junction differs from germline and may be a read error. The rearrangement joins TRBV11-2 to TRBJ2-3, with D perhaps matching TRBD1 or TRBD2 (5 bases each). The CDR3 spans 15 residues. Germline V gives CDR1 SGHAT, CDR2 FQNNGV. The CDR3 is CASSLEGRVIDTQYF. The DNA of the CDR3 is TGTGCCAGCAGCCTAGAGGGCAGGGTAATAGATACGCAGTATTTT. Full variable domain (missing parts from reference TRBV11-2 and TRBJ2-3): EAGVAQSPRYKIIEKRQSVAFWCNPISGHATLYWYQQILGQGPKLLIQFQNNGVVDDSQLPKDRFSAERLKGVDSTLKIQPAKLEDSAVYLCASSLEGRVIDTQYFGPGTRLTVL.

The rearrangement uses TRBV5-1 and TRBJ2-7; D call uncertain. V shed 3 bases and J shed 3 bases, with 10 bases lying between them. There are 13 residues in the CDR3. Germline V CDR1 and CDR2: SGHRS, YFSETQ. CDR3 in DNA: TGCGCCAGCAGCTCCCTAACAAGCTACGAGCAGTACTTC. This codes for CASSSLTSYEQYF.

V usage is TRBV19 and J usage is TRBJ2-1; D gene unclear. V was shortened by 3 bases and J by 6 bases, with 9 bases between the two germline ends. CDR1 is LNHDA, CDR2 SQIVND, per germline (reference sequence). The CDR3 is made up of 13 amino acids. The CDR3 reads CASSMGSVNEQFF. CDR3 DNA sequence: TGTGCCAGTAGTATGGGGTCTGTCAATGAGCAGTTCTTC.

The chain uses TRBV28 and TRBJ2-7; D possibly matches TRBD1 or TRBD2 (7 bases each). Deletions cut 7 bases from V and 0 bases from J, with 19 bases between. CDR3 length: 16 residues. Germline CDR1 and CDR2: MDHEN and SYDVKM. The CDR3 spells CASTAGGGTASYEQYF. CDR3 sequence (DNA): TGTGCCAGCACCGCAGGGGGGGGGACAGCCTCCTACGAGCAGTACTTC.

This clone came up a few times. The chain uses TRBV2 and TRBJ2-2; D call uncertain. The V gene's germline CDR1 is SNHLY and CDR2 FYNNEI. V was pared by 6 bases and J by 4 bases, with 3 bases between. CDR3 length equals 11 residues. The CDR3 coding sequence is TGTGCCAGCAGATTCACCGGGGAGCTGTTTTTT. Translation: CASRFTGELFF.

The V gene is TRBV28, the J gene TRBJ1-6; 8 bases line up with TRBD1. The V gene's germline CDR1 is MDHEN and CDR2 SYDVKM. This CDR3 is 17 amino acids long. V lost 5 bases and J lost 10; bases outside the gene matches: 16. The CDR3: CASSPGTGRPLLSPLHF. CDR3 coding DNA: TGTGCCAGCAGTCCTGGGACAGGCCGTCCTCTCCTCTCACCCCTCCACTTT.

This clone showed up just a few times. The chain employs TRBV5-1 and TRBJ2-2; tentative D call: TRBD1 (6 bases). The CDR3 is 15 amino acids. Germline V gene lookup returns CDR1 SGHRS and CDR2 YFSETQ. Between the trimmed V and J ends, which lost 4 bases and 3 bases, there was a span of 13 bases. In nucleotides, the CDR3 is TGCGCCAGCAGCACAACCAGGGGAGACACCGGGGAGCTGTTTTTT. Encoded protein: CASSTTRGDTGELFF.

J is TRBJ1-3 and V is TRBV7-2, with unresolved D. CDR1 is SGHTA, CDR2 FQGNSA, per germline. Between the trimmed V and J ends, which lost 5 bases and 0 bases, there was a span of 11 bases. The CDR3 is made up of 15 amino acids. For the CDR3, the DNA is TGTGCCAGCAGCCTGGACGGATACTCTGGAAACACCATATATTTT. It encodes CASSLDGYSGNTIYF.

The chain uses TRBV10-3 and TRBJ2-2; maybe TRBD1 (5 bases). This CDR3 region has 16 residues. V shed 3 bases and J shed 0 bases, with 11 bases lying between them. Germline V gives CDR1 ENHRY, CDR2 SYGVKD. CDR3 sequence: CAISDGASANTGELFF. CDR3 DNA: TGTGCCATCAGTGATGGGGCTTCCGCGAACACCGGGGAGCTGTTTTTT.

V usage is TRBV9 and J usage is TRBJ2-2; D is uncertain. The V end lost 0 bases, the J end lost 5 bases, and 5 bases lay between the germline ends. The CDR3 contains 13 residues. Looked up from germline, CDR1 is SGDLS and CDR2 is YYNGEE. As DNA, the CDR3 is TGTGCCAGCAGCGTAGGCCTGACCGGGGAGCTGTTTTTT. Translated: CASSVGLTGELFF.

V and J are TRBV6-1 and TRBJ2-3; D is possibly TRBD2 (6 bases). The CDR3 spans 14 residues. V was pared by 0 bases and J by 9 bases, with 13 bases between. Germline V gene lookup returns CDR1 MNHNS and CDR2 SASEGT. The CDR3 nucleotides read TGTGCCAGCAGTGAAGCGGAGTGGGGGAGGACGCAGTATTTT. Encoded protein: CASSEAEWGRTQYF.

The DNA for the CDR3 is TGTGCCAGCAGCTTGGTTGGTTTTCCCCTGTATGGCTACACCTTC. Residues: CASSLVGFPLYGYTF. This chain links TRBV5-6 with TRBJ1-2; no clear D. Trimming shortened V by 0 bases and J by 5 bases, and 14 bases separated the two germline ends. Germline values: CDR1 SGHDT, CDR2 YYEEEE. The CDR3 totals 15 residues.

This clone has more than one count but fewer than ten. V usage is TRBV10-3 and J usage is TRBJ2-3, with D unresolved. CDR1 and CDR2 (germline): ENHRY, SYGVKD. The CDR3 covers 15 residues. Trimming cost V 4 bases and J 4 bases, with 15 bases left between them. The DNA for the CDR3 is TGTGCCATCAGTGCTGATATAGCTCGGGCAGATACGCAGTATTTT. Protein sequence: CAISADIARADTQYF.

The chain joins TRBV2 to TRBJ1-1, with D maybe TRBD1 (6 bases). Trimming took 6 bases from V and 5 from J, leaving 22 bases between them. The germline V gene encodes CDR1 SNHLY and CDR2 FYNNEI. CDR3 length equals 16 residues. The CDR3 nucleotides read TGTGCCAGCAGGTCACCGGGGGCCCGGGTAGTGACTGAAGCTTTCTTT. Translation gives CASRSPGARVVTEAFF.

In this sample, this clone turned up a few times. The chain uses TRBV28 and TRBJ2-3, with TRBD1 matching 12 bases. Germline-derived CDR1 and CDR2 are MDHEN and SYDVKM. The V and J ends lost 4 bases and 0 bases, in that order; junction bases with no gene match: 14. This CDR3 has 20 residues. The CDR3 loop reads CASSSYWDRGQLTSTDTQYF. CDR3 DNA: TGTGCCAGCAGTTCCTATTGGGACAGGGGGCAACTAACTAGCACAGATACGCAGTATTTT. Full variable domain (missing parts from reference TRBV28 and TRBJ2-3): DVKVTQSSRYLVKRTGEKVFLECVQDMDHENMFWYRQDPGLGLRLIYFSYDVKMKEKGDIPEGYSVSREKKERFSLILESASTNQTSMYLCASSSYWDRGQLTSTDTQYFGPGTRLTVL.

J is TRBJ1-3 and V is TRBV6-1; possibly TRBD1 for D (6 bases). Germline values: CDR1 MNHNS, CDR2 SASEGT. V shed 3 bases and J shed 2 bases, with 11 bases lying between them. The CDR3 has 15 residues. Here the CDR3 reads CASSDVRGAGNTIYF. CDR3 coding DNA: TGTGCCAGCAGTGATGTAAGGGGGGCTGGAAACACCATATATTTT.